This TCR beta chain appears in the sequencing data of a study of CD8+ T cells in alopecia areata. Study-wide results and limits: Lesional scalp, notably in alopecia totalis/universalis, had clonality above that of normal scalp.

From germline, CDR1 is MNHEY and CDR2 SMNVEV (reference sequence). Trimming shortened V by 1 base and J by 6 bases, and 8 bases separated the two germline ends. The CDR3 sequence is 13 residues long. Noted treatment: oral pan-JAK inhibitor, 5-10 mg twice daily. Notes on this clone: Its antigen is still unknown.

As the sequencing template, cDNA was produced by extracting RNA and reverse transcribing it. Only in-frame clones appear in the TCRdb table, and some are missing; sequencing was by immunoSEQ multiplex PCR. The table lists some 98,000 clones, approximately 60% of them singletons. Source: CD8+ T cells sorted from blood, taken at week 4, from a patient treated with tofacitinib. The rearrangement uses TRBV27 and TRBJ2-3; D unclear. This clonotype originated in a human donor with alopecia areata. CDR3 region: CASSLFGTDTQYF. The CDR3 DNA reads TGTGCCAGCAGTTTATTTGGTACCGATACGCAGTATTTT.